This TCR beta chain was sequenced in a study of shared clonotypes between healthy human individuals. The study's findings and limits: Sampling used blood alone; tissue repertoires probably differ.

This clone is a singleton in its sample. Its target is unknown. The CDR3 spans 16 residues. Losses at the gene ends were 2 bases for V and 5 bases for J; bases not matched to a gene: 13. The germline V gene encodes CDR1 SGHNT and CDR2 YYREEE (reference sequence). Only in-frame clones appear in the TCRdb table, and some are missing; sequencing was by immunoSEQ multiplex PCR. Of around 2.3 million clones detected, around 95% appear once; the ten largest clones hold 0.13%. J is TRBJ2-7 and V is TRBV5-4; 7 bases align to TRBD1. The sample consisted of naive CD4+ T cells sorted from blood. Subset reported: CD45RA+ positively selected. This sequence originates from a man aged 18 to 29 in good health. As DNA, the CDR3 is TGTGCCAGCAGCTTATACCTGACAGGGTTGGGGAACGAGCAGTACTTC. The encoded protein is CASSLYLTGLGNEQYF.